Each of the 14 T cell receptor beta chains below was sequenced from the same sample in a study of human T cells and chemical hapten exposure. TCRdb processed the RACE reads anew with MiXCR; each CDR3 protein has one entry. This table has fewer than 300,000 distinct CDR3 sequences, 7.5% to 10% appearing once. Time point in this sample: pre-sensitization, week 0. Treatment here: therapeutic diphenylcyclopropenone sensitization with weekly scalp DPC. The sequencing used whole blood, collected in connection with sensitization to the hapten diphenylcyclopropenone (DPC). These receptor sequences come from a middle-aged woman with alopecia areata. Some clones in this sample may be carry-over from other donors' samples.

The CDR3 nucleotides read TGTGCCAGCCGCAAGCCGGGACGGGACTACGAGCAGTACTTC. Protein product: CASRKPGRDYEQYF. This chain uses TRBV28 with TRBJ2-7; either TRBD1 or TRBD2 may fit D (5 bases each). V was cut by 8 bases and J by 3 bases, with 17 bases left in between. The CDR3 has 14 residues. Germline loops: CDR1 MDHEN, CDR2 SYDVKM.

This clonotype was counted only a few times. V gene TRBV12-3 or TRBV12-4 combines with J gene TRBJ2-7, with D possibly being TRBD1 (5 bases). V was shortened by 8 bases and J by 2 bases, with 13 bases between the two germline ends. The CDR3 has 13 amino acids. Here the CDR3 DNA reads TGTGCCAGCTCCCCCAGGGCGACCTACGAGCAGTACTTC. Translation: CASSPRATYEQYF.

The sample holds many counts of this clonotype. CDR3 residues: CATMRAQNTGELFF. In nucleotides, the CDR3 is TGTGCCACCATGAGGGCCCAGAACACCGGGGAGCTGTTTTTT. The gene calls are TRBV24-1 and TRBJ2-2; a weak D match, TRBD2 (5 bases). Germline assignment: CDR1 KGHDR and CDR2 SFDVKD. Trimming took 8 bases from V and 1 from J, leaving 10 bases between them. The CDR3 contains 14 residues.

V gene TRBV7-2 combines with J gene TRBJ2-1; D gene unclear. Looked up from germline, CDR1 is SGHTA and CDR2 is FQGNSA. This CDR3 is 13 amino acids long. V was pared by 6 bases and J by 8 bases, with 14 bases between. The CDR3 DNA is TGTGCCAGCAGAGCCCGCTCGGGCCATGAGCAGTTCTTC. Protein: CASRARSGHEQFF.

This clonotype occurred a few times. This rearrangement joins TRBV28 to TRBJ1-2; 8 bases agree with TRBD1. The germline V gene encodes CDR1 MDHEN and CDR2 SYDVKM. The J segment lost 6 bases and the V segment lost 6 bases, leaving 15 bases of the junction unmatched. The CDR3 is 16 residues long. CDR3 nucleotide sequence: TGTGCCAGCAGAACTCCGGGGTCAGGGGGCAGGGATGGCTACACCTTC. Its protein is CASRTPGSGGRDGYTF.

This clonotype came up many times. The chain has TRBV15 and TRBJ2-2; D is perhaps TRBD1 or TRBD2 (5 bases each). The CDR3 spans 14 residues. The germline gives CDR1 LNHNV, CDR2 YYDKDF (reference sequence). V was shortened by 5 bases and J by 9 bases, with 16 bases between the two germline ends. The CDR3 region is CATSFGALARELFF. Here the CDR3 DNA reads TGTGCCACCAGCTTCGGGGCTTTGGCTCGGGAGCTGTTTTTT.

This clonotype was detected a few times. The chain has TRBV7-9 and TRBJ2-5, with D possibly being TRBD1 (6 bases). This CDR3 has 14 residues. Deletions cut 6 bases from V and 5 bases from J, with 16 bases between. Germline CDR1 SEHNR, CDR2 FQNEAQ (reference sequence). CDR3 nucleotide sequence: TGTGCCAGCAGGGGACAACCCACTGGGGAGACCCAGTACTTC. Translation: CASRGQPTGETQYF.

Ten or more counts support this clonotype. This chain connects TRBV20-1 to TRBJ2-5; no clear D. Germline V gene data show CDR1 as DFQATT and CDR2 as SNEGSKA (reference sequence). The CDR3 runs 12 residues. The V gene lost 4 bases and the J gene lost 5 bases, with 11 bases spanning the gap. In DNA form, the CDR3 reads TGCAGTGCTACTGATGGTCCGGAGACCCAGTACTTC. It codes for CSATDGPETQYF.

V gene TRBV4-3 combines with J gene TRBJ2-2; 9 positions match TRBD2. The trim removed 1 base at V and 6 bases at J, leaving 6 bases unmatched. The CDR3 has 16 amino acids. Germline V gene sequence: CDR1 LGHNA, CDR2 YSLEER. The CDR3 loop is CASSQAAGGPSGELFF. The CDR3 nucleotides read TGCGCCAGCAGCCAAGCGGCGGGAGGGCCCTCCGGGGAGCTGTTTTTT.

This clonotype was found many times. The genes are TRBV9 and TRBJ2-7, with 7 bases identical to TRBD2. The length of the CDR3 is 14 residues. CDR1 is SGDLS and CDR2 is YYNGEE in the germline V gene. V was clipped by 4 bases and J by 2 bases; unmatched bases: 6. The chain's CDR3 is CASSPGTTTYEQYF. CDR3 nucleotides: TGTGCCAGCAGCCCCGGGACTACCACCTACGAGCAGTACTTC.

This clonotype was detected a few times. The J gene is TRBJ2-3, the V gene TRBV7-3; 8 positions match TRBD2. This CDR3 has 15 residues. The junction had 6 bases not matched to a gene; V was cut back by 5 bases and J by 2 bases. CDR1 is SGHTA and CDR2 is FQGTGA in the germline V gene. CDR3 protein: CASSLLAATTDTQYF. CDR3 DNA: TGTGCCAGCAGCCTACTAGCGGCCACCACAGATACGCAGTATTTT. The variable domain in full, with the rest retrieved from reference TRBV7-3 and TRBJ2-3, is GAGVSQTPSNKVTEKGKYVELRCDPISGHTALYWYRQSLGQGPEFLIYFQGTGAADDSGLPNDRFFAVRPEGSVSTLKIQRTERGDSAVYLCASSLLAATTDTQYFGPGTRLTVL.

This clonotype was observed a handful of times. The J gene is TRBJ2-3, the V gene TRBV6-6; D is uncertain. The CDR3 is 14 amino acids. The germline V and J ends were trimmed by 4 bases and 1 base, with 9 bases remaining between them. Germline V lookup: CDR1 MNHNY, CDR2 SVGAGI (reference sequence). Here the CDR3 DNA reads TGTGCCAGCAGTTTCTATGGGGGCACAGATACGCAGTATTTT. As protein: CASSFYGGTDTQYF.

Ten or more counts support this clonotype. One end of the junction is discordant with germline, which a read error may explain. This sequence joins TRBV5-6 and TRBJ2-3, with D possibly TRBD2 on 6 matching bases. Germline V gene data show CDR1 as SGHDT and CDR2 as YYEEEE. The CDR3 is 13 amino acids. CDR3 sequence: CASRLAGSDTQYF. CDR3 bases: TGTGCCAGCAGGTTGGCGGGGTCAGATACGCAGTATTTT.

This clonotype showed up just a few times. The J gene is TRBJ2-1, the V gene TRBV29-1, with TRBD1 matching over 7 bases. Germline lookup yields CDR1 SQVTM and CDR2 ANQGSEA. The CDR3 totals 14 residues. Trimming took 5 bases from V and 0 from J; bases not matched to a gene: 4. The CDR3 here is CSVRGGNSYNEQFF. CDR3 coding DNA: TGCAGCGTTCGAGGGGGCAACTCCTACAATGAGCAGTTCTTC.